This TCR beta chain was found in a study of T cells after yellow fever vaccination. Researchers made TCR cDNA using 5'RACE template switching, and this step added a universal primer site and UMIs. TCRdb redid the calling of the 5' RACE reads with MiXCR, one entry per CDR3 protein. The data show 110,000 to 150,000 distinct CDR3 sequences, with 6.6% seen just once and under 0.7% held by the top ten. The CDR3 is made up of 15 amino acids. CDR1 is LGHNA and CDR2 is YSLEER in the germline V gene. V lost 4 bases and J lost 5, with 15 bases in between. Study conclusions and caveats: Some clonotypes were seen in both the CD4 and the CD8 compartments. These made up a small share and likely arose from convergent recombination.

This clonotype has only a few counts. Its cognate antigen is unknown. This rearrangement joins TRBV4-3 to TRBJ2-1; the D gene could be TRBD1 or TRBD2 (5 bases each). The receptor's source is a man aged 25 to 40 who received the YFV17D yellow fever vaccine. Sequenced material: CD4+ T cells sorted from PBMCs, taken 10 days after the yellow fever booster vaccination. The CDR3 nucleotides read TGCGCCAGCAGCCTCCGGGACCGAGGGGACAATGAGCAGTTCTTC. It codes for CASSLRDRGDNEQFF.